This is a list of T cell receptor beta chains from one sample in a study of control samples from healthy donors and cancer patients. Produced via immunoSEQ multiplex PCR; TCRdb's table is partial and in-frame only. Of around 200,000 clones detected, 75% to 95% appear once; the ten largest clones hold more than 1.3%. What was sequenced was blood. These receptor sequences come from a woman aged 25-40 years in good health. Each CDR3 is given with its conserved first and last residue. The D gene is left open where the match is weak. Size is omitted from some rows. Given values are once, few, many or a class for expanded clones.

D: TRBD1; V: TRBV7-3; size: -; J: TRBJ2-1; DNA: TGTGCCAGCAGCCCAGGGACAGATGAGCAGTTCTTC; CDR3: CASSPGTDEQFF
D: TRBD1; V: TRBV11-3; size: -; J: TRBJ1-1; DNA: TGTGCCAGCAGCGCCCGACAGGGGATGAACACTGAAGCTTTCTTT; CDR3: CASSARQGMNTEAFF
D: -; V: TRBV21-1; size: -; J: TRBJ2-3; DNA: TGTGCCAGCAGCAAAAGGGGCGGGGCCACAGATACGCAGTATTTT; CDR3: CASSKRGGATDTQYF
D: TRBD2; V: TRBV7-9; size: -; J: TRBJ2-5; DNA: TGTGCCAGCAGCCCCGGACTAGCGGGAGGGCCGTTCCAAGAGACCCAGTACTTC; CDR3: CASSPGLAGGPFQETQYF
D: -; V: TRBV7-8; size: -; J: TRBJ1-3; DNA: TGTGCCAGCAGCGGGGGTTCAGGCGGGGGAAACACCATATATTTT; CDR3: CASSGGSGGGNTIYF
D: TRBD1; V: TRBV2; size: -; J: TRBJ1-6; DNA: TGTGCCAGCAGCCCCGGGACAGATAATTCACCCCTCCACTTT; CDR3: CASSPGTDNSPLHF
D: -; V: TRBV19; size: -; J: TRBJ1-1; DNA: TGTGCCAGTAGTATAGCCGCGAGGAACACTGAAGCTTTCTTT; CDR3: CASSIAARNTEAFF
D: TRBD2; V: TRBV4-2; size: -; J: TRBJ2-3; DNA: TGTGCCAGCAGACCTAGCGGGAGGTCAGATACGCAGTATTTT; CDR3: CASRPSGRSDTQYF
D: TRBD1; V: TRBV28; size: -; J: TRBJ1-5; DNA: TGTGCCAGCAGTTCCACAGGGGGAGCCCAGCATTTT; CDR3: CASSSTGGAQHF
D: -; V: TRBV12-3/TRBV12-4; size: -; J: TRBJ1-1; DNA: TGTGCCAGCAGTTTCCGGGGGCATGCTTTCTTT; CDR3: CASSFRGHAFF
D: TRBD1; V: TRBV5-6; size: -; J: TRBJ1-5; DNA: TGTGCCAGCAGTTCGACAGGGGGCAGCAATCAGCCCCAGCATTTT; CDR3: CASSSTGGSNQPQHF
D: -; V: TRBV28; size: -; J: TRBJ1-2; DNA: TGTGCCAGCAGGGGAGGACTGCTCTATGGCTACACCTTC; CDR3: CASRGGLLYGYTF
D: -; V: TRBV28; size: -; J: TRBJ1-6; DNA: TGTGCCAGCAGTTTGGGGGTCGGGAATAATTCACCCCTCCACTTT; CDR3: CASSLGVGNNSPLHF
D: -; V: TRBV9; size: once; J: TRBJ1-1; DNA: TGTGCCAGCAGCGCGACAGGGAACACTGAAGCTTTCTTT; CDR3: CASSATGNTEAFF
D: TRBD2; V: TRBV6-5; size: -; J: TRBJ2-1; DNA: TGTGCCAGCAGGCCCACTAGCGGGCTACACAATGAGCAGTTCTTC; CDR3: CASRPTSGLHNEQFF
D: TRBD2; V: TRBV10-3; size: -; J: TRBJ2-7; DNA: TGTGCCATCAGTGAACCGACTAGCGGGAGGGCCTACGAGCAGTACTTC; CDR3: CAISEPTSGRAYEQYF
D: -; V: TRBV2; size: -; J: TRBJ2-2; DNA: TGTGCCAGCCTGCGACCGAACACCGGGGAGCTGTTTTTT; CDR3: CASLRPNTGELFF
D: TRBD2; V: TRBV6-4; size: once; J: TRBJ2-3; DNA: TGTGCCAGCAGTGATAGCGGGGGGGCCACAGATACGCAGTATTTT; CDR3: CASSDSGGATDTQYF
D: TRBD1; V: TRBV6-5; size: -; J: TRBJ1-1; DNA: TGTGCCAGCAGTTACCGGGGACAGGGCTACACTGAAGCTTTCTTT; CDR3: CASSYRGQGYTEAFF
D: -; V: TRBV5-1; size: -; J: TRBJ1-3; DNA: TGCGCCAGCAGCTTGGGAGATGGAAACACCATATATTTT; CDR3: CASSLGDGNTIYF
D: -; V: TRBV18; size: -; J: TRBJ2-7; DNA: TGTGCCAGCTCAACCAACAGGGACGAGCAGTACTTC; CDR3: CASSTNRDEQYF
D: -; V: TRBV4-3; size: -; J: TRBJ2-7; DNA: TGCGCCAGCAGCCAACACCCGACAGACTACGAGCAGTACTTC; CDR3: CASSQHPTDYEQYF
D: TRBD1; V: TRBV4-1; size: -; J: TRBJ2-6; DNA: TGCGCCAGCAGCCAAGGGGACAGCTCTGGGGCCAACGTCCTGACTTTC; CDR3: CASSQGDSSGANVLTF
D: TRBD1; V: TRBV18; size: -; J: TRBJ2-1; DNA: TGTGCCAGCTCTGCGGACAGGGGGCGCAATGAGCAGTTCTTC; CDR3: CASSADRGRNEQFF
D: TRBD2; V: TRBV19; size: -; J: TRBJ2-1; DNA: TGTGCCAGTAGCCCTCGGACTAGCGGGAGGGCCTCCTACAATGAGCAGTTCTTC; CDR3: CASSPRTSGRASYNEQFF
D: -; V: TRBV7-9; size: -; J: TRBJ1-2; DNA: TGTGCCAGCAGCTTACAGGGAGGAGGTGGCTACACCTTC; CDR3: CASSLQGGGGYTF